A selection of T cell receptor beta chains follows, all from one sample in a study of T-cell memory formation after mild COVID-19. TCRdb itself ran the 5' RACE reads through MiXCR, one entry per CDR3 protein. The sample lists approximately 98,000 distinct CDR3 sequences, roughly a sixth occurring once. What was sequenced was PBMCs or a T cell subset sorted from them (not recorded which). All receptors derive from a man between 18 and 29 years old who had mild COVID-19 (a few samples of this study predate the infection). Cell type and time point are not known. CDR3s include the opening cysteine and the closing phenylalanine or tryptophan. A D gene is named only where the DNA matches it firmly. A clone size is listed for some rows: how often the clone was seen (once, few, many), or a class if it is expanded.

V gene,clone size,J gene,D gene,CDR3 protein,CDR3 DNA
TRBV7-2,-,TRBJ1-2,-,CASSFGGSYGYTF,TGTGCCAGCAGCTTCGGGGGGAGCTATGGCTACACCTTC
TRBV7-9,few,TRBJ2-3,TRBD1,CASSSAPGQGSADTQYF,TGTGCCAGCAGCTCAGCCCCGGGACAGGGGTCGGCAGATACGCAGTATTTT
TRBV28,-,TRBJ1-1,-,CASGGTGLAEAFF,TGTGCCAGCGGTGGTACAGGGCTCGCTGAAGCTTTCTTT
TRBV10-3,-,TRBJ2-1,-,CAISQGFDEQFF,TGTGCCATCAGTCAGGGTTTTGATGAGCAGTTCTTC
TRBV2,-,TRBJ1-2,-,CASNIGAANYGYTF,TGTGCCAGCAATATCGGAGCAGCTAACTATGGCTACACCTTC
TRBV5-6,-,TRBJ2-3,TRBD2,CASSRPTSGGASTDTQYF,TGTGCCAGCAGCCGCCCGACTAGCGGGGGGGCTAGCACAGATACGCAGTATTTT
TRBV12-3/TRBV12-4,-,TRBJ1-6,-,CASSSIRQGNSPLHF,TGTGCCAGCAGTAGCATCCGCCAGGGTAATTCACCCCTCCACTTT
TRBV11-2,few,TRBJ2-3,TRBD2,CASSNGGGGTDTQYF,TGTGCCAGCAGCAACGGGGGGGGTGGCACAGATACGCAGTATTTT
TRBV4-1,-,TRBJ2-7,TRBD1,CASSQGQGPLFEQYF,TGCGCCAGCAGCCAAGGACAGGGGCCCCTCTTCGAGCAGTACTTC
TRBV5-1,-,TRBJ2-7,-,CASYHERAYEQYF,TGCGCCAGCTATCACGAGAGAGCCTACGAGCAGTACTTC
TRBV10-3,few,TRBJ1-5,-,CAISEYQLGGSNQPQHF,TGTGCCATCAGTGAGTATCAGTTAGGAGGAAGCAATCAGCCCCAGCATTTT
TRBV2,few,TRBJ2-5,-,CASGGQETQYF,TGTGCCAGCGGGGGCCAAGAGACCCAGTACTTC
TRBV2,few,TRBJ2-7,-,CASRGSYEQYF,TGTGCCAGCAGGGGCAGCTACGAGCAGTACTTC
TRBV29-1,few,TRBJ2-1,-,CSVADEQFF,TGCAGCGTTGCGGATGAGCAGTTCTTC
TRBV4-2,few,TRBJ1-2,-,CASSQVGGGARTSGGYTF,TGTGCCAGCAGCCAAGTTGGGGGAGGGGCGAGGACTTCCGGAGGCTACACCTTC
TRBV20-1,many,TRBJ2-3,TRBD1,CSAGTGSAWDTQYF,TGCAGTGCTGGGACAGGGTCGGCGTGGGATACGCAGTATTTT
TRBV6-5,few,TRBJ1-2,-,CASGKRGGAIGGYTF,TGTGCCAGCGGCAAGAGGGGGGGAGCCATAGGTGGCTACACCTTC
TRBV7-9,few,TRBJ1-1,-,CASSLRVREAFF,TGTGCCAGCAGCTTACGGGTAAGGGAAGCTTTCTTT
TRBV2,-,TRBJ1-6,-,CASSLDGDNSPLHF,TGTGCCAGCAGTCTGGACGGGGATAATTCACCCCTCCACTTT
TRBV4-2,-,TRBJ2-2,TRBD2,CASSPWTSGVGGELFF,TGTGCCAGCAGCCCCTGGACTAGCGGGGTCGGAGGGGAGCTGTTTTTT
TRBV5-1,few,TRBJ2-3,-,CASSDKGTDTQYF,TGCGCCAGCAGCGACAAGGGAACAGATACGCAGTATTTT
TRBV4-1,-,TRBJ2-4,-,CASSQDGWDKNIQYF,TGCGCCAGCAGCCAAGACGGGTGGGATAAAAACATTCAGTACTTC
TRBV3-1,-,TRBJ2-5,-,CASSQDLTEWGETQYF,TGTGCCAGCAGCCAAGATTTAACCGAATGGGGAGAGACCCAGTACTTC
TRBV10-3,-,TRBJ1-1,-,CAIGRADTEAFF,TGTGCCATCGGCAGGGCGGACACTGAAGCTTTCTTT
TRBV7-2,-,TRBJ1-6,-,CASSSGAGASPLHF,TGTGCCAGCAGCTCCGGGGCAGGAGCGTCACCCCTCCACTTT
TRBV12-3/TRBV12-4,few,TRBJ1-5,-,CASSLTESPPQHF,TGTGCCAGCAGTTTAACGGAATCCCCGCCCCAGCATTTT
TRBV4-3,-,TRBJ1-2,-,CASSQGQDYGYTF,TGCGCCAGCAGCCAAGGGCAGGATTATGGCTACACCTTC
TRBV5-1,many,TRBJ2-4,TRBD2,CASSPGLGANIQYF,TGCGCCAGCAGCCCAGGACTAGGTGCGAACATTCAGTACTTC
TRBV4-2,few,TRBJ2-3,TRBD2,CASSLKWGGITDTQYF,TGTGCCAGCAGCCTAAAGTGGGGGGGAATAACAGATACGCAGTATTTT
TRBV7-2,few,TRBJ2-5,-,CASSYNAGKETQYF,TGTGCCAGCAGCTATAACGCGGGGAAGGAGACCCAGTACTTC
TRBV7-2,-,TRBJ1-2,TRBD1,CASSFTYQGQGNGYTF,TGTGCCAGCAGCTTCACTTACCAGGGACAGGGGAACGGCTACACCTTC
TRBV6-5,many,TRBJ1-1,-,CASRRGATEAFF,TGTGCCAGCAGAAGGGGGGCCACTGAAGCTTTCTTT
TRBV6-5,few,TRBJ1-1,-,CASSYRSSGRKVAFF,TGTGCCAGCAGTTATAGGAGTTCAGGCCGAAAGGTGGCTTTCTTT
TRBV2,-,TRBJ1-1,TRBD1,CASTTGQLNTEAFF,TGTGCCAGCACAACGGGACAGTTGAACACTGAAGCTTTCTTT
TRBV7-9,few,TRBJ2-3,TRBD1,CASSQGTGDTQYF,TGTGCCAGCAGCCAAGGGACAGGGGATACGCAGTATTTT
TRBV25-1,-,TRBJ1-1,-,CASRRNTEAFF,TGTGCCAGCAGGCGGAACACTGAAGCTTTCTTT
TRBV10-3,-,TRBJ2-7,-,CAIRKDQYEQYF,TGTGCCATCAGGAAGGACCAGTACGAGCAGTACTTC
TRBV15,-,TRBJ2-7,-,CATSRGLTGSHYEQYF,TGTGCCACCAGCAGAGGGCTAACAGGGAGCCACTACGAGCAGTACTTC
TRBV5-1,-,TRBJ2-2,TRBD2,CASSLALAGATNTGELFF,TGCGCCAGCAGCTTGGCCCTAGCGGGGGCCACGAACACCGGGGAGCTGTTTTTT
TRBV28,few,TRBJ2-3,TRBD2,CASSLGGGSTDTQYF,TGTGCCAGCAGTTTAGGCGGGGGAAGCACAGATACGCAGTATTTT
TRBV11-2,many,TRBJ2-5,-,CASSTPRVSETQYF,TGTGCCAGCAGCACTCCGCGGGTTTCAGAGACCCAGTACTTC
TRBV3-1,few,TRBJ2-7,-,CASSAGAREQYF,TGTGCCAGCAGCGCGGGGGCTCGGGAGCAGTACTTC
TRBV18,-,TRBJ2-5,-,CASSGEGVWEETQYF,TGTGCCAGCTCAGGCGAGGGGGTCTGGGAAGAGACCCAGTACTTC
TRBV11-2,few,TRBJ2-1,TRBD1,CASSLGTGANYNEQFF,TGTGCCAGCAGCTTGGGGACAGGGGCCAACTACAATGAGCAGTTCTTC
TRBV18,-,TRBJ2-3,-,CASSPPGRSFTDTQYF,TGTGCCAGCTCACCACCGGGACGGTCATTCACAGATACGCAGTATTTT
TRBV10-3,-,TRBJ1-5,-,CAISGLRAGQPQHF,TGTGCCATCAGTGGACTCAGGGCGGGCCAGCCCCAGCATTTT
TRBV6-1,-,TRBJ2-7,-,CASSWTPGLYYEQYF,TGTGCCAGCAGTTGGACGCCGGGGTTGTACTACGAGCAGTACTTC
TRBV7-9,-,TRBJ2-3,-,CASSLFQGSTDTQYF,TGTGCCAGCAGCTTATTCCAGGGAAGCACAGATACGCAGTATTTT
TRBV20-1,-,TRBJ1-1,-,CSSPGLDTEAFF,TGCAGTAGTCCGGGATTGGACACTGAAGCTTTCTTT
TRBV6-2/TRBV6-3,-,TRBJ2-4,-,CASSYGGGKNIQYF,TGTGCCAGCAGTTACGGGGGAGGCAAAAACATTCAGTACTTC
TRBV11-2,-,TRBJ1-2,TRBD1,CASSLGRGLDYGYTF,TGTGCCAGCAGCTTAGGCAGGGGGCTTGACTATGGCTACACCTTC